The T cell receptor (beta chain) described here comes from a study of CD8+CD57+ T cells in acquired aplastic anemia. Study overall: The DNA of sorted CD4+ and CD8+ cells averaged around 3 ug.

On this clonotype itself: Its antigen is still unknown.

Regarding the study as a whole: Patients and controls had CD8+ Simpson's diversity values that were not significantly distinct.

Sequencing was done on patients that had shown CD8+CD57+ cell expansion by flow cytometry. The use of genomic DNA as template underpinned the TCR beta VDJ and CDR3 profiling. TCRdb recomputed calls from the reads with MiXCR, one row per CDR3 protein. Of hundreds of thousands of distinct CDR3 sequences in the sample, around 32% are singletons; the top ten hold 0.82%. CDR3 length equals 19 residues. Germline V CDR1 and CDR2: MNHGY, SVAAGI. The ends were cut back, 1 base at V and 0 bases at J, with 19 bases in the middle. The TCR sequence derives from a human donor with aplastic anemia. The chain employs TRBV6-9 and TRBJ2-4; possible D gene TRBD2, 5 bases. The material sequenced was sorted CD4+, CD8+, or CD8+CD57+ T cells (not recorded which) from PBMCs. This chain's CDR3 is CASSYYPGHAGQAKNIQYF. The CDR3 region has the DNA TGTGCCAGCAGTTATTACCCGGGCCATGCGGGCCAAGCCAAAAACATTCAGTACTTC.